A single sample gave rise to the 8 T cell receptor beta chains below, sequenced in a study of CD8 T cells in ankylosing spondylitis. General study results and limits: A TCR beta motif of about 8 highly homologous variants appeared characteristic of ankylosing spondylitis blood.

Each CDR3 protein gets one entry after TCRdb re-called the 5' RACE reads with MiXCR. Here the sample spans roughly 400,000 distinct CDR3 sequences, 20% to 25% being singletons. Which antigens these TCRs recognize remains unknown. Sequenced: blood, either unsorted or a sorted T cell fraction (not recorded which). The source of these receptors is a male donor with ankylosing spondylitis.

This clonotype was counted at least ten times. The V gene is TRBV2, the J gene TRBJ2-3, with TRBD2 identical over 9 bases. Germline lookup yields CDR1 SNHLY and CDR2 FYNNEI. Trimming removed 2 bases from V and 2 bases from J; junction bases left unmatched: 17. The CDR3 runs to 20 residues. The CDR3 is CASSELSHLAGDSDTDTQYF. In DNA, the CDR3 is TGTGCCAGCAGTGAACTTTCCCACTTAGCGGGAGATAGTGACACAGATACGCAGTATTTT.

This clonotype has more than one count but fewer than ten. This chain links TRBV6-1 with TRBJ2-7; the D gene is possibly TRBD2 (6 bases). In germline, CDR1 is MNHNS, CDR2 SASEGT. V was cut by 8 bases and J by 0 bases, with 11 bases left in between. This CDR3 is built from 13 residues. The CDR3 DNA is TGTGCCAGCGGAGGGGCGAGCTCCTACGAGCAGTACTTC. Protein product: CASGGASSYEQYF.

This clonotype was counted ten times or more. The chain has TRBV18 and TRBJ1-1; D gene uncertain. V was trimmed by 3 bases and J by 0 bases, leaving 8 bases between them. The CDR3 extends over 14 amino acids. CDR1 and CDR2 (germline): KGHSH, LQKENI. This chain's CDR3 is CASSPLGMNTEAFF. The CDR3 bases are TGTGCCAGCTCACCCTTAGGGATGAACACTGAAGCTTTCTTT.

This clonotype was observed a few times. The gene calls are TRBV9 and TRBJ2-2, with D possibly being TRBD2 (5 bases). The germline gives CDR1 SGDLS, CDR2 YYNGEE. The CDR3 covers 18 residues. The V end was cut by 0 bases, the J end by 3 bases, with 18 bases between. Here the CDR3 DNA reads TGTGCCAGCAGCGTAGCTGAGGACTCACCCGACTACACCGGGGAGCTGTTTTTT. It codes for CASSVAEDSPDYTGELFF.

The chain couples TRBV10-3 to TRBJ2-7; 7 positions match TRBD1. This CDR3 comprises 14 residues. Trimming at V came to 9 bases and at J to 0 bases, leaving 8 bases not matched to a gene. The germline V gene encodes CDR1 ENHRY and CDR2 SYGVKD. The CDR3, as DNA: TGTGCCATTGGGACAGCGCCCAACTCCTACGAGCAGTACTTC. This translates into CAIGTAPNSYEQYF.

A single count supports this clonotype. V and J are TRBV7-2 and TRBJ2-2; 7 positions match TRBD2. Germline values: CDR1 SGHTA, CDR2 FQGNSA. The V segment lost 5 bases and the J segment 4 bases; nucleotides outside the gene matches: 10. The CDR3 extends over 16 amino acids. The CDR3 region has the DNA TGTGCCAGCAGCGCAAGCGGGGAGCTGACCACCGGGGAGCTGTTTTTT. This encodes CASSASGELTTGELFF.

Many counts were recorded for this clonotype. This chain joins TRBV20-1 and TRBJ2-3; a weak D match, TRBD1 (6 bases). The CDR3 covers 15 residues. V dropped 5 bases and J dropped 0 bases, with 15 bases sitting between them. In germline, CDR1 is DFQATT, CDR2 SNEGSKA (reference sequence). As DNA, the CDR3 is TGCAGTGCTGTAACCGGGACACTCAGCACAGATACGCAGTATTTT. It translates to CSAVTGTLSTDTQYF.

The chain couples TRBV13 to TRBJ2-1; the D gene is possibly TRBD2 (6 bases). This CDR3 is 14 amino acids long. Germline lookup yields CDR1 PRHDT and CDR2 FYEKMQ (reference sequence). The ends were cut back, 3 bases at V and 7 bases at J, with 13 bases in the middle. The CDR3 protein is CASSFGSLANEQFF. In nucleotides, the CDR3 is TGTGCCAGCAGCTTCGGGAGTTTGGCAAATGAGCAGTTCTTC.